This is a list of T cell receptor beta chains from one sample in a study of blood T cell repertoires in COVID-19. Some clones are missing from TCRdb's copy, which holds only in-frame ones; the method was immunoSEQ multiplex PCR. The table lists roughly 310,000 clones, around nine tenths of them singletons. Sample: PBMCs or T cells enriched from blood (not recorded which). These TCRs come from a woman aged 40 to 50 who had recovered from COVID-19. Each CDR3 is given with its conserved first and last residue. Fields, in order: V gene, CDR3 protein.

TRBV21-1 CASSKGNEASGNYGYTF
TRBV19 CASSIVAGGGNEQFF
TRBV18 CASSRTQGARNTIYF
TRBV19 CASRGLVFTGELFF
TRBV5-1 CASSLDRGAGELFF
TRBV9 CASSVRLPPDTQYF
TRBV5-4 CASRDGVNEKLFF
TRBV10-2 CASSSLPNEQFF
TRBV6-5 CASSYSGRREQYF
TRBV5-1 CASSFGPSGGNQDTQYF
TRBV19 CASSSRQRSYNSPLHF
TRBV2 CASSYRGDDTQYF
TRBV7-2 CASSPGVLTNEKLFF
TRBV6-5 CASNKPGVGNEQFF
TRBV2 CASSEDAATNEKLFF
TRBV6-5 CASRGTGGITEAFF
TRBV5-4 CASSSGGTSGRVGADTQYF
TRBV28 CASSLSRAPVNQPQHF
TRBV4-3 CASSQIPVEKLFF
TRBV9 CASSGRGQAFNEQFF